The text below deals with one T cell receptor (beta chain). Its antigen is as yet unknown. This sample was taken from a study of T cell responses to AZD1222 COVID-19 vaccine. TCRdb's copy holds only in-frame clones and misses some; the assay was immunoSEQ multiplex PCR. The sample has some 180,000 clones, approximately 90% seen once. Notes on the study in general: The donors showed a predominance of white British ancestry and of females, with possible underestimation of clonal diversity. Sampled repertoires all dated from after the peak T cell response.

The CDR3 is 18 residues long. Per the germline V gene, CDR1 is MGHRA and CDR2 is YSYEKL. Trimming removed 0 bases from V and 0 bases from J, with 12 bases in between. The J gene is TRBJ1-6, the V gene TRBV4-1; D unclear. The origin of this receptor is an adult who received the AZD1222 COVID-19 vaccine. Sequenced material: peripheral blood, taken 28 days after the second AZD1222 dose. For the CDR3, the DNA is TGCGCCAGCAGCCAAGAAAGTCCATCGAGCTCCTATAATTCACCCCTCCACTTT. Amino acids: CASSQESPSSSYNSPLHF.